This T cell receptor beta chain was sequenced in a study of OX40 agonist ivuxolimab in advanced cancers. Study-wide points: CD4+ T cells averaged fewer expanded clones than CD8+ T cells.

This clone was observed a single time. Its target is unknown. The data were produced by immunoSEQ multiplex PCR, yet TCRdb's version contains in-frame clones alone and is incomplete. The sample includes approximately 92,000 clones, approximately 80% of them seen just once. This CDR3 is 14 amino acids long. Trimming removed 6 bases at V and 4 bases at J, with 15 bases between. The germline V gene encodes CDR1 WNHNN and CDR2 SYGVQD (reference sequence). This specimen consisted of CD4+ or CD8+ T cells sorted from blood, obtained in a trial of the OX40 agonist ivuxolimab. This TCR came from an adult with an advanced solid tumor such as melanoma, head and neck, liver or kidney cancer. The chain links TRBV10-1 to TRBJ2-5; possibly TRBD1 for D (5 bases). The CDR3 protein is CASSPLIGAETQYF. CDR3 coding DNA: TGCGCCAGCAGCCCCCTGATAGGGGCAGAGACCCAGTACTTC.